This TCR beta chain was captured in a study of T cells in Graves' hyperthyroidism and ophthalmopathy. Germline assignment: CDR1 SGHNT and CDR2 YENEEA. The CDR3 spans 15 residues. V shed 3 bases and J shed 0 bases, with 9 bases lying between them. There are a few counts of this clonotype. RNA transcripts provided the source from which TCR beta CDR3 regions were amplified. RT-PCR in the first round (using the HTBI primer set) targeted the TCR CDR3. One entry per CDR3 protein, called by TCRdb with MiXCR from the multiplex PCR reads. This table has approximately 300,000 distinct CDR3 sequences, about a sixth appearing once.

The rearrangement uses TRBV11-3 and TRBJ2-1; D not resolved. Sequencing was performed on blood. The sequence came from a woman in her sixties with Graves' ophthalmopathy. This CDR3 is CASSLGSFSYNEQFF. CDR3 DNA: TGTGCCAGCAGCTTGGGAAGCTTCTCCTACAATGAGCAGTTCTTC.